This TCR beta chain was observed in a study of control samples from healthy donors and cancer patients. TCRdb's copy holds only in-frame clones and misses some; the assay was immunoSEQ multiplex PCR. The table lists roughly 400,000 clones, over 75% of them singletons. V lost 5 bases, J lost 9 bases, and 14 bases lay in between. The germline CDR1 and CDR2 sequences are MNHEY and SVGAGI. There are 13 residues in the CDR3. The sequencing sample was made of PBMCs. The source of this sequence is a man aged 35 to 55 with head and neck cancer. The chain combines TRBV6-5 with TRBJ2-1; tentatively, D is TRBD1 (6 bases). The CDR3 sequence: CASSNWRTAEQFF. CDR3 nucleotides: TGTGCCAGCAGTAACTGGCGGACAGCTGAGCAGTTCTTC.